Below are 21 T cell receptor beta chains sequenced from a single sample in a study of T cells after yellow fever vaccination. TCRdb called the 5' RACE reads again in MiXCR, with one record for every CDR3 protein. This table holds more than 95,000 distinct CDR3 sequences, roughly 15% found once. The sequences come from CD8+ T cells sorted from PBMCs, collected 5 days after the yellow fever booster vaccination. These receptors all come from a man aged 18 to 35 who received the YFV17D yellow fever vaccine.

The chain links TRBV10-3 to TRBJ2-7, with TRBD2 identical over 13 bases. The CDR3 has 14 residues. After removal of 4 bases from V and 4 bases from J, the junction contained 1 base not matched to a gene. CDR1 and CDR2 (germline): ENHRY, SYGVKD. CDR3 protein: CAISGLAGGYEQYF. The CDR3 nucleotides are TGTGCCATCAGTGGACTAGCGGGGGGATACGAGCAGTACTTC.

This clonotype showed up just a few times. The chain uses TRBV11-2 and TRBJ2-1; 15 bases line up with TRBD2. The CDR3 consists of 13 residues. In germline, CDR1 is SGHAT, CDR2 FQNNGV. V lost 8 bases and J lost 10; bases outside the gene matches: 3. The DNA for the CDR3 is TGTGCCAGCGGACTAGCGGGGGGGCGCGAGCAGTTCTTC. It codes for CASGLAGGREQFF.

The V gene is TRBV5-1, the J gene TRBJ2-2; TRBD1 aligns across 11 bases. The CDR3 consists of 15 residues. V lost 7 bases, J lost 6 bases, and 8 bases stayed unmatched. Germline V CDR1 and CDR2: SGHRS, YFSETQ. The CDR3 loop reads CASGQGAQFPGELFF. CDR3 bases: TGCGCCAGCGGACAGGGGGCGCAGTTCCCCGGGGAGCTGTTTTTT. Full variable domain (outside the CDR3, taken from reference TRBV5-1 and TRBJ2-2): KAGVTQTPRYLIKTRGQQVTLSCSPISGHRSVSWYQQTPGQGLQFLFEYFSETQRNKGNFPGRFSGRQFSNSRSEMNVSTLELGDSALYLCASGQGAQFPGELFFGEGSRLTVL.

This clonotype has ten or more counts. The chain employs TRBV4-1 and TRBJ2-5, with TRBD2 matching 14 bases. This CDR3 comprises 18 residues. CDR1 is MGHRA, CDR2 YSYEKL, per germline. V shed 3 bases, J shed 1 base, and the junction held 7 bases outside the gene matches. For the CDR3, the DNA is TGCGCCAGCAGCCATGCCGGGACTAGCGGGGGCATCCAAGAGACCCAGTACTTC. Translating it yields CASSHAGTSGGIQETQYF.

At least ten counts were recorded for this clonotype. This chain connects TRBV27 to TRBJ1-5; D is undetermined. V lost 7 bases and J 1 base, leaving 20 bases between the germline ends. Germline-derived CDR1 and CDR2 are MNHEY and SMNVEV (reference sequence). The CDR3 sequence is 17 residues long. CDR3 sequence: CASTAFGPHISNQPQHF. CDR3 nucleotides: TGTGCCAGCACGGCATTCGGACCTCATATCAGCAATCAGCCCCAGCATTTT.

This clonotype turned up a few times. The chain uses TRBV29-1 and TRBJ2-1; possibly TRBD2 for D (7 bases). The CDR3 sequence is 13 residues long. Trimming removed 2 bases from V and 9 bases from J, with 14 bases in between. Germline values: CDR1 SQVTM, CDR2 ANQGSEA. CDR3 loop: CSVEPGGRTEQFF. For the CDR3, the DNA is TGCAGCGTTGAACCCGGGGGGCGAACTGAGCAGTTCTTC.

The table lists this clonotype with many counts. Here the CDR3 DNA reads TGTGCCAGCAGCTTAGGTCGACTAGCGAGCACAGATACGCAGTATTTT. Translation gives CASSLGRLASTDTQYF. The gene calls are TRBV11-2 and TRBJ2-3; 8 bases agree with TRBD2. The length of the CDR3 is 16 residues. After removal of 1 base from V and 0 bases from J, the junction contained 3 bases not matched to a gene. In germline, CDR1 is SGHAT, CDR2 FQNNGV.

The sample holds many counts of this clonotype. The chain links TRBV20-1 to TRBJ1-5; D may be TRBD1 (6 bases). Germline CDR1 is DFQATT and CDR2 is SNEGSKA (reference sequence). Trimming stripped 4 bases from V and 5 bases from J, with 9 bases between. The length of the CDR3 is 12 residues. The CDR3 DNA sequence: TGCAGTGCTAAGGACAGATATCAGCCCCAGCATTTT. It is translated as CSAKDRYQPQHF.

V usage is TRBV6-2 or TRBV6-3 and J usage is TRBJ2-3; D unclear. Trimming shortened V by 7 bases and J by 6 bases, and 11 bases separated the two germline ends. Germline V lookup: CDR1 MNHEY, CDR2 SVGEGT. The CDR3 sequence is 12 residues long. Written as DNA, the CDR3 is TGTGCCAGCACATCCTTAACGGATACGCAGTATTTT. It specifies CASTSLTDTQYF.

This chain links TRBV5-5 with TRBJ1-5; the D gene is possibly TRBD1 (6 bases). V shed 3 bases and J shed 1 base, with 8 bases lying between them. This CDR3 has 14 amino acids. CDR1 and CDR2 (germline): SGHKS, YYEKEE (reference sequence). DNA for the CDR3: TGTGCCAGCAGCTGGGACACGAGCAATCAGCCCCAGCATTTT. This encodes CASSWDTSNQPQHF.

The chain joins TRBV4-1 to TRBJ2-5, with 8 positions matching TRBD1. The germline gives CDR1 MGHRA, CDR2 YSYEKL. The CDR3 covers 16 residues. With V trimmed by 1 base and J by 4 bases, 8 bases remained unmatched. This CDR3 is CASSQGGQGAGETQYF. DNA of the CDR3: TGCGCCAGCAGCCAAGGGGGGCAGGGGGCTGGAGAGACCCAGTACTTC.

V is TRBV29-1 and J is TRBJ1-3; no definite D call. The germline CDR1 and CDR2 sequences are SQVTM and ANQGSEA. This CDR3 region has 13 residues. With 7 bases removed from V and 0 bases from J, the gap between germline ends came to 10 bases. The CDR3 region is CSADSNSGNTIYF. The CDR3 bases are TGCAGCGCCGATTCGAACTCTGGAAACACCATATATTTT. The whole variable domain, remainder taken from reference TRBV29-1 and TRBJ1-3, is SAVISQKPSRDICQRGTSLTIQCQVDSQVTMMFWYRQQPGQSLTLIATANQGSEATYESGFVIDKFPISRPNLTFSTLTVSNMSPEDSSIYLCSADSNSGNTIYFGEGSWLTVV.

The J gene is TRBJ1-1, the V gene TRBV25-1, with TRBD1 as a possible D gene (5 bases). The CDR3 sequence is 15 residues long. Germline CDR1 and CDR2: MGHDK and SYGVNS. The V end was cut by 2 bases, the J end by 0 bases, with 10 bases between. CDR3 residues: CASSERAGLNTEAFF. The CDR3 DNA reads TGTGCCAGCAGTGAACGGGCAGGGCTGAACACTGAAGCTTTCTTT.

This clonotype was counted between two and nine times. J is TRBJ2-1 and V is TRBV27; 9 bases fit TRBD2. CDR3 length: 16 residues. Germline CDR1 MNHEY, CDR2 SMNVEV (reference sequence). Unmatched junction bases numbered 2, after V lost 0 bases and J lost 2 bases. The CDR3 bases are TGTGCCAGCAGTTTATCTAGCGGGGGTGCCTACAATGAGCAGTTCTTC. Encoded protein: CASSLSSGGAYNEQFF.

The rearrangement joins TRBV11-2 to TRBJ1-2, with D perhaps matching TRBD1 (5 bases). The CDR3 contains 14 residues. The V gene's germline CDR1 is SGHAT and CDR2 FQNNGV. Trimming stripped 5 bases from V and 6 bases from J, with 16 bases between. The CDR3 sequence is CASSPILLGHGYTF. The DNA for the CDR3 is TGTGCCAGCAGCCCTATCCTCTTGGGGCATGGCTACACCTTC.

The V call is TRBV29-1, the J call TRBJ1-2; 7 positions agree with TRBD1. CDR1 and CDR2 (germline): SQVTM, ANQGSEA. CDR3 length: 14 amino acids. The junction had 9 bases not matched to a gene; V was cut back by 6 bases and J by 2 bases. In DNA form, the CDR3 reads TGCAGCGTCTTGTGGACAGGCGAAAACTATGGCTACACCTTC. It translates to CSVLWTGENYGYTF.

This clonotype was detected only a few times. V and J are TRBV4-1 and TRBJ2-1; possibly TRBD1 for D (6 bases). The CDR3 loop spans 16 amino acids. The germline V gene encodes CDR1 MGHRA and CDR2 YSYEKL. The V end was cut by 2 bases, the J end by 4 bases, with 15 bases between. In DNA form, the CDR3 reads TGCGCCAGCAGCCAAAGGGAGACAGGAGAGTACAATGAGCAGTTCTTC. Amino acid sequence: CASSQRETGEYNEQFF.

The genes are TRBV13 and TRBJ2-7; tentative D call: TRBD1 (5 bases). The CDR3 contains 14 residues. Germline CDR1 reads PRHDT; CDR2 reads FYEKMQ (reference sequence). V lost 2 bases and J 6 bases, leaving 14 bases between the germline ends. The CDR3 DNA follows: TGTGCCAGCAGCTTACGGCAGGGCATGGCCGAGCAGTACGTC. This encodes CASSLRQGMAEQYV.

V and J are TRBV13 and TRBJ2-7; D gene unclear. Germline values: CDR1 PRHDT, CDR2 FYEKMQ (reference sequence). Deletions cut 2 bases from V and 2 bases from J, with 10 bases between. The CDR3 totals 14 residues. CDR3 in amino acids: CASSLQVVAYEQYF. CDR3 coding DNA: TGTGCCAGCAGCTTACAAGTGGTGGCCTACGAGCAGTACTTC.

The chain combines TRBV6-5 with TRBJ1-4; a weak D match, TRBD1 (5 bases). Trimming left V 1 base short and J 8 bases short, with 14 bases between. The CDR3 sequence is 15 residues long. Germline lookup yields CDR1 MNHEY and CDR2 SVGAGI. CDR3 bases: TGTGCCAGCAGTTACTTCGGGCAGGGAGCCGAAAAACTGTTTTTT. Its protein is CASSYFGQGAEKLFF.

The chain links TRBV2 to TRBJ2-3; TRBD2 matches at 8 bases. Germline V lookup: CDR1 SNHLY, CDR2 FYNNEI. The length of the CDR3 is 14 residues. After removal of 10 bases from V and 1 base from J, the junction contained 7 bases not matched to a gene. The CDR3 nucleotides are TGTGCCACCTATCTAGCGGGCGGCACAGATACGCAGTATTTT. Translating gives CATYLAGGTDTQYF.